This record concerns one TCR beta chain sequence. Its specificity is not known. V trimming: 8 bases; J trimming: 4 bases; junction bases outside the gene matches: 9. Per germline, CDR1 SGHAT and CDR2 FQNNGV. The CDR3 is 14 amino acids. Expressed TCRB transcripts got sequenced, as all isolated RNA was reverse transcribed. Libraries were prepared by immunoSEQ multiplex PCR; TCRdb keeps only in-frame clonotypes and omits some of them. The sample contains about 320,000 clones, around 15% of which appear only once. This sample is part of a study of beta chain features in type 1 diabetes. Study results and limitations: Equally in patients and controls, shorter templates might have been favored by PCR.

Input material: central memory CD4+ T cells from blood. This chain links TRBV11-2 with TRBJ2-3; TRBD2 agrees at 7 bases. The TCR originated in a man under 40 in good health. The CDR3 loop is CASGGGDFADTQYF. The DNA for the CDR3 is TGTGCCAGCGGTGGGGGGGATTTTGCAGATACGCAGTATTTT.